This T cell receptor (beta chain) emerged from a study of beta chain features in type 1 diabetes. Expressed TCRB transcripts got sequenced, as all isolated RNA was reverse transcribed. Assay: immunoSEQ multiplex PCR; the TCRdb copy retains only in-frame clones and omits some. The table has around 500,000 clones, more than 9.5% seen once. In regard to this clone: Its antigen is unidentified.

Study-wide results and caveats: People with Type 1 diabetes carried modestly yet significantly shorter TCRB CDR3s in all four CD4+ subsets. Researchers caution that PCR might favor shorter templates, equally among patients and controls.

The V end was cut by 5 bases, the J end by 1 base, with 14 bases between. CDR3 length: 15 residues. Germline V CDR1 and CDR2: SGHNT, YENEEA. The chain combines TRBV11-3 with TRBJ1-1; no clear D gene. Sequencing used naive CD4+ T cells from blood. This sequence was found in a woman between 18 and 29 years old in good health. For the CDR3, the DNA is TGTGCCAGCAGCACCGAAGGGTTAAGGAACACTGAAGCTTTCTTT. Its translation: CASSTEGLRNTEAFF. Combining the CDR3 with reference TRBV11-3 and TRBJ1-1 gives the whole variable domain EAGVVQSPRYKIIEKKQPVAFWCNPISGHNTLYWYLQNLGQGPELLIRYENEEAVDDSQLPKDRFSAERLKGVDSTLKIQPAELGDSAVYLCASSTEGLRNTEAFFGQGTRLTVV.